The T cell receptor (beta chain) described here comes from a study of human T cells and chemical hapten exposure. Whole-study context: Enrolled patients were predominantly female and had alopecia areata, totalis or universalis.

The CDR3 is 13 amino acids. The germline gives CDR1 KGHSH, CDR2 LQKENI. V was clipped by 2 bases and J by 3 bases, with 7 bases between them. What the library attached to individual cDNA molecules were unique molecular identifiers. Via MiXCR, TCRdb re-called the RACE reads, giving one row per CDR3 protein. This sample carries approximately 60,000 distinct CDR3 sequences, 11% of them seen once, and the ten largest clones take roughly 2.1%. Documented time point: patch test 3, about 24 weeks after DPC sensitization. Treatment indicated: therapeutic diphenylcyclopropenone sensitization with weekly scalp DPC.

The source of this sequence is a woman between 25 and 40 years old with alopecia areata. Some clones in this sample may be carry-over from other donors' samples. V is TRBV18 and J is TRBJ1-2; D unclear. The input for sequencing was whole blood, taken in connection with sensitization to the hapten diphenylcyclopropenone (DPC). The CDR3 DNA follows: TGTGCCAGCTCACCAGGGCTCGACTATGGCTACACCTTC. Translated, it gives CASSPGLDYGYTF.